These T cell receptor beta chains were read from a single sample in a study of blood T cell repertoires in COVID-19. Only in-frame clones appear in the TCRdb table, and some are missing; sequencing was by immunoSEQ multiplex PCR. The sample includes 150,000 to 200,000 clones, about four fifths seen only once; the top ten take 11%. Specimen: peripheral blood. The receptors derive from a man in his sixties with active or convalescent COVID-19. Each CDR3 is given with its conserved first and last residue. Each record gives: J gene, clone size, D gene, V gene, CDR3 protein, CDR3 DNA. D genes are given only for firm matches. Only part of the rows carry a size: once, few, many, or a class if the clone is expanded.

>TRBJ2-4|NA|NA|TRBV7-2
CASSLGEVAKNIQYF
TGTGCCAGCAGCTTAGGAGAGGTAGCCAAAAACATTCAGTACTTC
>TRBJ2-3|NA|NA|TRBV25-1
CASSDGKSTDTQYF
TGTGCCAGCAGTGACGGGAAGAGCACAGATACGCAGTATTTT
>TRBJ1-3|few|TRBD1|TRBV11-2
CASSFSQTGRTGNTIYF
TGTGCCAGCAGCTTTAGTCAGACAGGGCGAACTGGAAACACCATATATTTT
>TRBJ1-2|few|NA|TRBV27
CASSFGRKGYGYTF
TGTGCCAGCAGTTTTGGGAGGAAGGGGTATGGCTACACCTTC
>TRBJ1-2|NA|TRBD1|TRBV18
CASSPPLDRVNYGYTF
TGTGCCAGCTCTCCACCCTTGGACAGGGTTAACTATGGCTACACCTTC
>TRBJ2-6|NA|TRBD1|TRBV27
CASSSTGAGANVLTF
TGTGCCAGCAGTTCGACAGGGGCTGGGGCCAACGTCCTGACTTTC
>TRBJ1-4|NA|NA|TRBV5-1
CASSLGQGLEKLFF
TGCGCCAGCAGCTTGGGTCAGGGATTAGAAAAACTGTTTTTT
>TRBJ2-7|NA|NA|TRBV7-3
CASSLSGLDGEQYF
TGTGCCAGCAGCTTAAGTGGACTGGACGGGGAGCAGTACTTC
>TRBJ2-5|NA|NA|TRBV11-3
CASSLGGSQKETQYF
TGTGCCAGCAGCTTAGGTGGCAGTCAGAAAGAGACCCAGTACTTC
>TRBJ2-1|NA|TRBD2|TRBV5-1
CASSATSGRYNEQFF
TGCGCCAGCAGCGCGACTAGCGGTCGATACAATGAGCAGTTCTTC
>TRBJ1-6|NA|NA|TRBV5-1
CASSRSGDNSPLHF
TGCGCCAGCAGCAGATCGGGAGATAATTCACCCCTCCACTTT
>TRBJ2-1|NA|NA|TRBV29-1
CSVVSLIFNEQFF
TGCAGCGTTGTTAGCCTCATTTTCAATGAGCAGTTCTTC
>TRBJ2-2|NA|NA|TRBV11-3
CASSPGAGEPGELFF
TGTGCCAGCAGCCCCGGAGCAGGGGAGCCCGGGGAGCTGTTTTTT
>TRBJ1-5|NA|TRBD1|TRBV7-2
CASSLGQGAQPQHF
TGTGCCAGCAGCTTAGGACAGGGGGCCCAGCCCCAGCATTTT
>TRBJ2-1|NA|NA|TRBV12-3/TRBV12-4
CASRRVLHEQFF
TGTGCCAGCAGGCGGGTTCTCCATGAGCAGTTCTTC
>TRBJ2-5|NA|NA|TRBV3-1/TRBV3-2
CASSQVRGPQETQYF
TGTGCCAGCAGCCAAGTTAGAGGGCCCCAAGAGACCCAGTACTTC
>TRBJ1-2|few|TRBD1|TRBV14
CASSQVYRGYYGYTF
TGTGCCAGCAGCCAAGTCTACAGGGGGTACTATGGCTACACCTTC
>TRBJ2-2|NA|TRBD2|TRBV2
CASSEMGLAGNTGELFF
TGTGCCAGCAGTGAAATGGGACTAGCGGGAAACACCGGGGAGCTGTTTTTT
>TRBJ2-6|NA|TRBD1|TRBV3-1/TRBV3-2
CASSGLGVTPGQGPSGANVLTF
TGTGCCAGCAGCGGATTGGGAGTTACACCGGGACAGGGACCGTCTGGGGCCAACGTCCTGACTTTC
>TRBJ1-1|NA|NA|TRBV20-1
CSRTGSTEAFF
TGCAGTCGTACGGGGTCCACTGAAGCTTTCTTT
>TRBJ2-1|NA|NA|TRBV3-1/TRBV3-2
CASSQGWSSYNEQFF
TGTGCCAGCAGCCAAGGCTGGAGCTCCTACAATGAGCAGTTCTTC
>TRBJ2-1|NA|TRBD2|TRBV6-6
CASSPQTGAGGYNEQFF
TGTGCCAGCAGTCCCCAGACAGGAGCGGGGGGCTACAATGAGCAGTTCTTC
>TRBJ1-4|NA|TRBD1|TRBV2
CASHDRGQGATNEKLFF
TGTGCCAGCCATGACCGAGGACAGGGGGCAACTAATGAAAAACTGTTTTTT
>TRBJ2-4|NA|TRBD2|TRBV19
CASAPAGLAKNIQYF
TGTGCCAGTGCCCCAGCGGGGCTAGCCAAAAACATTCAGTACTTC
>TRBJ2-2|NA|NA|TRBV7-9
CASLHSNTGELFF
TGTGCCAGCTTACATTCGAACACCGGGGAGCTGTTTTTT
>TRBJ2-2|NA|NA|TRBV11-2
CASSLTDFSNTGELFF
TGTGCCAGCAGCTTGACAGATTTCTCGAACACCGGGGAGCTGTTTTTT
>TRBJ1-1|NA|NA|TRBV5-1
CASSPVINTEAFF
TGCGCCAGCAGCCCCGTTATTAACACTGAAGCTTTCTTT
>TRBJ1-2|NA|TRBD1|TRBV5-1
CASSPDRVGYTF
TGCGCCAGCAGCCCGGACAGGGTTGGCTACACCTTC
>TRBJ1-1|NA|TRBD1|TRBV18
CASSLLTGATLVGNTEAFF
TGTGCCAGCTCACTTCTGACAGGGGCCACGCTGGTTGGGAACACTGAAGCTTTCTTT
>TRBJ1-4|NA|NA|TRBV6-5
CASTLGGGPNEKLFF
TGTGCCAGCACCCTAGGGGGGGGCCCTAATGAAAAACTGTTTTTT
>TRBJ2-5|NA|NA|TRBV29-1
CSVAQGGETQYF
TGCAGCGTTGCTCAGGGGGGAGAGACCCAGTACTTC
>TRBJ1-1|NA|NA|TRBV5-4
CASSFGGSYDTEAFF
TGTGCCAGCAGCTTCGGGGGATCCTATGATACTGAAGCTTTCTTT
>TRBJ1-1|NA|NA|TRBV4-1
CASSQDGLRVGLAFF
TGCGCCAGCAGCCAAGATGGTTTGCGGGTTGGATTGGCTTTCTTT
>TRBJ2-7|once|TRBD1|TRBV5-5
CASSLTGQASYEQYF
TGTGCCAGCAGCTTGACAGGACAGGCTTCCTACGAGCAGTACTTC
>TRBJ2-7|NA|NA|TRBV3-1/TRBV3-2
CASSRAHSYEQYF
TGTGCCAGCAGCCGCGCGCACTCCTACGAGCAGTACTTC
>TRBJ1-1|NA|NA|TRBV7-2
CASTQYRAKNTEAFF
TGTGCCAGCACCCAGTACAGGGCTAAGAACACTGAAGCTTTCTTT
>TRBJ1-3|NA|NA|TRBV3-1/TRBV3-2
CASTPGSGNTIYF
TGTGCCAGCACCCCGGGCTCTGGAAACACCATATATTTT
>TRBJ1-6|NA|TRBD1|TRBV14
CASSQVDRESSPLHF
TGTGCCAGCAGCCAAGTAGACAGGGAATCATCACCCCTCCACTTT
>TRBJ2-7|NA|NA|TRBV6-6
CASSREPSYEQYF
TGTGCCAGCAGTCGGGAGCCCTCCTACGAGCAGTACTTC
>TRBJ1-6|few|NA|TRBV6-5
CASSYSVQGKSPLHF
TGTGCCAGCAGTTACTCGGTGCAGGGTAAATCACCCCTCCACTTT
>TRBJ1-1|few|NA|TRBV5-6
CASSLNTGIHTEAFF
TGTGCCAGCAGCTTGAACACAGGGATCCACACTGAAGCTTTCTTT
>TRBJ2-3|NA|TRBD2|TRBV11-2
CASSPRTSGTDTQYF
TGTGCCAGCAGCCCCAGGACTAGCGGGACAGATACGCAGTATTTT
>TRBJ2-3|NA|TRBD2|TRBV2
CASSEWASGLETQYF
TGTGCCAGCAGTGAATGGGCTAGCGGCTTAGAAACGCAGTATTTT
>TRBJ1-1|NA|TRBD1|TRBV3-1/TRBV3-2
CASSARGLSTEAFF
TGTGCCAGCAGCGCCAGGGGGCTGAGCACTGAAGCTTTCTTT
>TRBJ2-1|NA|TRBD2|TRBV28
CASSLGGGRNDEQFF
TGTGCCAGCAGTTTAGGCGGGGGGCGCAACGATGAGCAGTTCTTC
>TRBJ2-1|NA|TRBD2|TRBV24-1
CATSTSGGSWNEQFF
TGTGCCACCAGTACTAGCGGGGGCTCCTGGAATGAGCAGTTCTTC